This T cell receptor beta chain was captured by sequencing in a study of chemoradiotherapy in HPV16-positive cancers. For the study at large: Functional T-cell assays on a couple of HPV16-positive patients' cells defined candidate HPV-specific clones and common TCR motifs. Study-wide points: Non-HPV-specific T cells did not expand in tumors during treatment, whereas candidate HPV-specific clones and E7-related motifs did. In HPV16-positive patients, HPV-responsive T-cell expansion tracked better recurrence-free survival.

Sequencing used immunoSEQ multiplex PCR; TCRdb keeps in-frame clones, though not all of them. The profile covers approximately 11,000 clones, with more than 75% appearing a single time and about 2.5% taken by the ten largest. Repeated repertoire sampling spanned the course of chemoradiotherapy. With regard to this clone: The antigen is undetermined.

The CDR3 totals 13 residues. Trimming pared 7 bases from V and 2 bases from J, leaving 14 bases between. Germline V gene data show CDR1 as SQVTM and CDR2 as ANQGSEA. The sample consisted of blood, taken from a patient who underwent chemoradiotherapy. The chain uses TRBV29-1 and TRBJ1-1, with D possibly being TRBD1 (6 bases). The receptor was derived from a human donor with HPV-associated anogenital cancer. CDR3 DNA sequence: TGCAGCGCCATCACAGGGACCAACACTGAAGCTTTCTTT. Amino acids: CSAITGTNTEAFF.